This is a list of T cell receptor beta chains from one sample in a study of beta chain features in type 1 diabetes. The data were produced by immunoSEQ multiplex PCR, yet TCRdb's version contains in-frame clones alone and is incomplete. The sample holds around 430,000 clones, over 25% seen once. Sequencing was done on a sample of naive CD4+ T cells from blood. The receptors were gathered from a man between 18 and 29 years old in good health. The CDR3 runs from the conserved cysteine through the conserved F or W. D genes are given only for firm matches. The listing skips clone size in some rows; elsewhere it reads once, few, many or a size class.

abundance: few; v_gene: TRBV5-4; d_gene: .; j_gene: TRBJ2-5; CDR3aa: CASSLSDRRMETQYF; CDR3nt: TGTGCCAGCAGCTTGTCAGACAGGCGCATGGAGACCCAGTACTTC
abundance: few; v_gene: TRBV25-1; d_gene: TRBD2; j_gene: TRBJ2-5; CDR3aa: CASRPAGGVETQYF; CDR3nt: TGTGCCAGCAGACCTGCGGGAGGGGTGGAGACCCAGTACTTC
abundance: few; v_gene: TRBV5-1; d_gene: TRBD1; j_gene: TRBJ2-1; CDR3aa: CASSSGQTFRNEQFF; CDR3nt: TGCGCCAGCAGCTCGGGACAGACCTTTAGGAATGAGCAGTTCTTC
abundance: few; v_gene: TRBV19; d_gene: .; j_gene: TRBJ2-1; CDR3aa: CASSIDPENEQFF; CDR3nt: TGTGCCAGTAGTATAGATCCGGAGAATGAGCAGTTCTTC
abundance: few; v_gene: TRBV20-1; d_gene: .; j_gene: TRBJ2-5; CDR3aa: CSARDRETQYF; CDR3nt: TGCAGTGCTAGAGATAGAGAGACCCAGTACTTC
abundance: few; v_gene: TRBV7-9; d_gene: .; j_gene: TRBJ1-5; CDR3aa: CASSSQGDQPQHF; CDR3nt: TGTGCCAGCAGCTCCCAGGGTGATCAGCCCCAGCATTTT
abundance: few; v_gene: TRBV5-6; d_gene: .; j_gene: TRBJ2-1; CDR3aa: CASSPKLNSYNEQFF; CDR3nt: TGTGCCAGCAGCCCGAAGCTCAACTCCTACAATGAGCAGTTCTTC
abundance: .; v_gene: TRBV9; d_gene: .; j_gene: TRBJ2-1; CDR3aa: CASSLAEHNEQFF; CDR3nt: TGTGCCAGCAGCCTTGCGGAGCACAATGAGCAGTTCTTC
abundance: .; v_gene: TRBV30; d_gene: .; j_gene: TRBJ2-1; CDR3aa: CAWSVRSSIHNEQFF; CDR3nt: TGTGCCTGGAGTGTAAGGTCTAGCATTCACAATGAGCAGTTCTTC
abundance: .; v_gene: TRBV30; d_gene: .; j_gene: TRBJ2-1; CDR3aa: CAWSFNYYNEQFF; CDR3nt: TGTGCCTGGAGTTTTAATTACTACAATGAGCAGTTCTTC
abundance: .; v_gene: TRBV30; d_gene: .; j_gene: TRBJ1-3; CDR3aa: CAWIQGFGNTIYF; CDR3nt: TGTGCCTGGATTCAGGGATTCGGAAACACCATATATTTT